Below are 19 T cell receptor beta chains sequenced from a single sample in a study of cytomegalovirus exposure and HLA in healthy donors. The PCR ran on 60 Vbeta and 13 Jbeta primers. Sequenced by immunoSEQ multiplex PCR; TCRdb stores in-frame clones only, minus some. The data contain under 200,000 clones, under 80% of them singletons. Specimen: PBMCs. The receptors were gathered from a middle-aged man in good health and CMV-seronegative.

V gene TRBV14 combines with J gene TRBJ2-1; weak D call: TRBD1 (5 bases). Trimming removed 4 bases at V and 9 bases at J, with 7 bases between. Per the germline V gene, CDR1 is SGHDN and CDR2 is FVKESK. The CDR3 runs to 11 residues. CDR3 nucleotide sequence: TGTGCCAGCAGCCTAGGGGTTGAGCAGTTCTTC. Encoded protein: CASSLGVEQFF.

A remark on this clone: This sample also contains other DNA sequences that code for the same CDR3. The rearrangement uses TRBV9 and TRBJ2-2; 11 nucleotides match TRBD2. Germline-derived CDR1 and CDR2 are SGDLS and YYNGEE. J was trimmed by 4 bases and V by 2 bases; bases with no gene match: 1. The CDR3 has 15 residues. This chain's CDR3 is CASSVTSGSTGELFF. The CDR3 DNA reads as TGTGCCAGCAGCGTTACTAGCGGGAGCACCGGGGAGCTGTTTTTT. The complete variable domain, with remaining parts taken from reference TRBV9 and TRBJ2-2, reads DSGVTQTPKHLITATGQRVTLRCSPRSGDLSVYWYQQSLDQGLQFLIQYYNGEERAKGNILERFSAQQFPDLHSELNLSSLELGDSALYFCASSVTSGSTGELFFGEGSRLTVL.

V and J are TRBV5-6 and TRBJ1-5; D is uncertain. CDR3 size: 14 residues. The V gene's germline CDR1 is SGHDT and CDR2 YYEEEE. The V and J ends lost 4 bases and 3 bases respectively, with 11 bases between them. Here the CDR3 reads CASSLGRLNQPQHF. CDR3 nucleotides: TGTGCCAGCAGCCTGGGGAGGCTCAATCAGCCCCAGCATTTT.

This clone has more than one count but fewer than ten. The chain links TRBV5-1 to TRBJ2-3; TRBD1 aligns across 7 bases. The CDR3 loop spans 11 amino acids. Germline CDR1 SGHRS, CDR2 YFSETQ. Losses at the gene ends were 7 bases for V and 9 bases for J; bases not matched to a gene: 5. The CDR3 here is CASAEGQTQYF. As DNA, the CDR3 is TGCGCCAGCGCTGAGGGACAGACGCAGTATTTT.

The chain carries TRBV4-1 and TRBJ1-2, with TRBD1 matching over 10 bases. The V segment lost 8 bases and the J segment 2 bases; nucleotides outside the gene matches: 17. This CDR3 region has 18 residues. Germline V lookup: CDR1 MGHRA, CDR2 YSYEKL. The chain's CDR3 is CASRDPGQGLHVNYGYTF. In DNA form, the CDR3 reads TGCGCCAGCCGGGACCCGGGACAGGGGCTCCATGTAAACTATGGCTACACCTTC.

This clone was seen only a few times. The chain couples TRBV29-1 to TRBJ2-1; no definite D call. This CDR3 is 14 amino acids long. The V gene lost 1 base and the J gene lost 3 bases, with 10 bases spanning the gap. The germline CDR1 and CDR2 sequences are SQVTM and ANQGSEA. The CDR3 sequence is CSVEVIGDYNEQFF. Written as DNA, the CDR3 is TGCAGCGTTGAAGTCATAGGAGACTACAATGAGCAGTTCTTC.

The V call is TRBV7-2, the J call TRBJ2-7, with 10 bases that match TRBD2. This CDR3 has 16 amino acids. The germline CDR1 and CDR2 sequences are SGHTA and FQGNSA. The V gene end was trimmed by 4 bases and the J gene end by 0 bases; junction bases not matched to a gene: 6. The CDR3 reads CASSSMLAGASYEQYF. The CDR3 bases are TGTGCCAGCAGCTCGATGCTAGCGGGAGCCTCCTACGAGCAGTACTTC.

The sample holds a few counts of this clone. The gene calls are TRBV6-1 and TRBJ1-5, with 8 nucleotides matching TRBD1. The CDR3 extends over 18 amino acids. Trimming took 4 bases from V and 0 from J; bases not matched to a gene: 11. The germline gives CDR1 MNHNS, CDR2 SASEGT. In DNA form, the CDR3 reads TGTGCCAGCAGTGGATGGGACAGGTCTTCTTATAGCAATCAGCCCCAGCATTTT. Its protein product is CASSGWDRSSYSNQPQHF.

The chain employs TRBV14 and TRBJ1-4; no firm D call. This CDR3 comprises 16 residues. V lost 1 base, J lost 3 bases, and 12 bases lay in between. CDR1 and CDR2 from the germline V gene are SGHDN and FVKESK. The CDR3 is CASSQGAHIPNEKLFF. The CDR3 DNA reads TGTGCCAGCAGCCAAGGAGCGCACATCCCTAATGAAAAACTGTTTTTT.

The chain uses TRBV7-2 and TRBJ2-7, with D possibly TRBD2 on 5 matching bases. Germline CDR1 SGHTA, CDR2 FQGNSA. This CDR3 is 12 amino acids long. Deletions cut 3 bases from V and 6 bases from J, with 9 bases between. The CDR3 coding sequence is TGTGCCAGCAGCTTCGAGGGCCGCGAGCAGTACTTC. This codes for CASSFEGREQYF.

This chain joins TRBV12-5 and TRBJ2-2, with D possibly matching TRBD1 (6 bases). Germline V gives CDR1 LGHNT, CDR2 FRNRAP. The CDR3 has 18 residues. Trimming took 3 bases from V and 2 from J, leaving 19 bases between them. The CDR3: CASGFWVEGHVNTGELFF. The CDR3 nucleotides read TGTGCTAGTGGTTTCTGGGTCGAGGGACACGTTAACACCGGGGAGCTGTTTTTT.

This clone appeared a few times. The chain is built from TRBV5-1 and TRBJ2-5; 7 positions agree with TRBD1. V shed 0 bases and J 4 bases; nucleotides not matched to a gene: 0. This CDR3 is 13 amino acids long. Germline V gives CDR1 SGHRS, CDR2 YFSETQ. CDR3 in DNA: TGCGCCAGCAGCTTGGACAGGGGAGAGACCCAGTACTTC. Amino acid sequence: CASSLDRGETQYF.

This chain connects TRBV19 to TRBJ2-7, with TRBD1 matching 8 bases. Looked up from germline, CDR1 is LNHDA and CDR2 is SQIVND (reference sequence). After removal of 4 bases from V and 3 bases from J, the junction contained 2 bases not matched to a gene. The CDR3 spans 13 residues. CDR3 sequence (DNA): TGTGCCAGTAGTACCGGGACAGGCTACGAGCAGTACTTC. Translating gives CASSTGTGYEQYF. Filled out from reference TRBV19 and TRBJ2-7, the complete variable domain reads DGGITQSPKYLFRKEGQNVTLSCEQNLNHDAMYWYRQDPGQGLRLIYYSQIVNDFQKGDIAEGYSVSREKKESFPLTVTSAQKNPTAFYLCASSTGTGYEQYFGPGTRLTVT.

This chain connects TRBV4-2 to TRBJ2-3; TRBD1 agrees at 7 bases. V dropped 4 bases and J dropped 5; count of bases not matched to a gene: 3. The germline CDR1 and CDR2 sequences are LGHNA and YNFKEQ. The CDR3 has 13 amino acids. In DNA, the CDR3 is TGTGCCAGCAGCCTGGACAGGCGAGATACGCAGTATTTT. Protein sequence: CASSLDRRDTQYF.

This clone was seen more than once but under ten times. The genes are TRBV4-3 and TRBJ1-4; tentatively, D is TRBD1 (5 bases). The V end lost 1 base, the J end lost 5 bases, and 5 bases lay between the germline ends. Germline V CDR1 and CDR2: LGHNA, YSLEER. The CDR3 length is 13 residues. This CDR3 is CASSQAGNEKLFF. As DNA, the CDR3 is TGCGCCAGCAGCCAAGCAGGGAATGAAAAACTGTTTTTT.

The rearrangement uses TRBV5-1 and TRBJ2-5; perhaps TRBD1 as D (6 bases). Germline V gene lookup returns CDR1 SGHRS and CDR2 YFSETQ. This CDR3 is built from 14 residues. V was trimmed by 2 bases and J by 2 bases, leaving 10 bases between them. The CDR3 coding sequence is TGCGCCAGCAGCTTCGGGACAACACAAGAGACCCAGTACTTC. The encoded protein is CASSFGTTQETQYF.

V is TRBV6-4 and J is TRBJ1-2, with TRBD1 identical over 7 bases. The germline gives CDR1 MRHNA, CDR2 SNTAGT. V shed 3 bases, J shed 8 bases, and the junction held 6 bases outside the gene matches. CDR3 length: 13 amino acids. The CDR3 spells CASSERGLEGYTF. The CDR3 DNA sequence: TGTGCCAGCAGTGAGAGGGGGCTGGAAGGCTACACCTTC.

The chain links TRBV19 to TRBJ2-2, with TRBD2 identical over 15 bases. There are 15 residues in the CDR3. Per the germline V gene, CDR1 is LNHDA and CDR2 is SQIVND (reference sequence). V shed 3 bases and J 11 bases; nucleotides not matched to a gene: 4. Here the CDR3 reads CASSIGTSGRPELFF. The CDR3 region has the DNA TGTGCCAGTAGTATTGGGACTAGCGGGAGGCCTGAGCTGTTTTTT.

This chain joins TRBV28 and TRBJ2-3, with 10 nucleotides matching TRBD2. The CDR3 spans 14 residues. The germline V gene encodes CDR1 MDHEN and CDR2 SYDVKM. The trim removed 8 bases at V and 3 bases at J, leaving 5 bases unmatched. The CDR3 spells CASGSGGITDTQYF. CDR3 DNA sequence: TGTGCCAGCGGTAGCGGGGGGATTACAGATACGCAGTATTTT. Complete variable domain (other parts from reference TRBV28 and TRBJ2-3): DVKVTQSSRYLVKRTGEKVFLECVQDMDHENMFWYRQDPGLGLRLIYFSYDVKMKEKGDIPEGYSVSREKKERFSLILESASTNQTSMYLCASGSGGITDTQYFGPGTRLTVL.